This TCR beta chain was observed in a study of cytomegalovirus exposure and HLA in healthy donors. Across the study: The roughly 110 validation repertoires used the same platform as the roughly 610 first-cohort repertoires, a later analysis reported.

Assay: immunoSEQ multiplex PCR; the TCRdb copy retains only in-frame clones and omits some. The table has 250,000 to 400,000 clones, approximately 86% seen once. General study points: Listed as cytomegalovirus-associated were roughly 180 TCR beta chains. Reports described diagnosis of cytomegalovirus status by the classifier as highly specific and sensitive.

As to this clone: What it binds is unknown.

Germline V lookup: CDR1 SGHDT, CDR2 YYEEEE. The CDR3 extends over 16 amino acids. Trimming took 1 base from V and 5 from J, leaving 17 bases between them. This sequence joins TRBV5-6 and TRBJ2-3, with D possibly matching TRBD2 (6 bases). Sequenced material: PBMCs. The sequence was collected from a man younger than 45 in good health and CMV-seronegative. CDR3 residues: CASSLSGRGWGDTQYF. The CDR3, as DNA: TGTGCCAGCAGCTTGTCTGGGCGGGGCTGGGGAGATACGCAGTATTTT.